A single sample is the source of the 25 T cell receptor beta chains below, sequenced in a study of shared clonotypes between healthy human individuals. Measured with immunoSEQ multiplex PCR; TCRdb has only the in-frame clones, and not every one. The data show about 1.5 million clones, around 97% seen once. Sequenced input: naive CD4+ T cells sorted from blood. Subset denoted: CD45RA+ positively selected. All receptors derive from a man aged 25-45 years in good health.

The V and J genes are TRBV6-5 and TRBJ2-7, with unresolved D. Looked up from germline, CDR1 is MNHEY and CDR2 is SVGAGI. V lost 6 bases, J lost 2 bases, and 8 bases lay in between. The CDR3 totals 12 residues. This chain's CDR3 is CASRTTTYEQYF. In DNA, the CDR3 is TGTGCCAGCAGAACGACCACCTACGAGCAGTACTTC.

The rearrangement joins TRBV5-1 to TRBJ2-3; D is undetermined. Germline V gene data show CDR1 as SGHRS and CDR2 as YFSETQ. The CDR3 contains 14 residues. The V and J ends lost 6 bases and 1 base respectively, with 12 bases between them. CDR3 residues: CASIKNPGTDTQYF. In DNA, the CDR3 is TGCGCCAGCATTAAAAACCCCGGCACAGATACGCAGTATTTT.

The chain links TRBV20-1 to TRBJ2-7; D unresolved. This CDR3 has 11 residues. Germline V gene data show CDR1 as DFQATT and CDR2 as SNEGSKA (reference sequence). The V end was cut by 7 bases, the J end by 3 bases, with 10 bases between. CDR3: CSGAQVYEQYF. The CDR3 nucleotides read TGCAGTGGAGCCCAGGTCTACGAGCAGTACTTC.

The J gene is TRBJ2-2, the V gene TRBV5-1; D is possibly TRBD1 (6 bases). The CDR3 sequence is 13 residues long. Deletions cut 8 bases from V and 7 bases from J, with 15 bases between. Germline values: CDR1 SGHRS, CDR2 YFSETQ. CDR3 sequence reads: CASSLGADGELFF. The CDR3 nucleotides are TGCGCCAGTTCACTGGGGGCAGACGGGGAGCTGTTTTTT.

The V gene is TRBV5-1, the J gene TRBJ2-2; the match to TRBD2 covers 14 bases. The ends lost 0 bases at V and 9 bases at J; junction bases unmatched: 10. This CDR3 is built from 18 residues. Germline V gene data show CDR1 as SGHRS and CDR2 as YFSETQ. In nucleotides, the CDR3 is TGCGCCAGCAGCTTGGTAACGGGACTAGCGGGAGCCCACCGGGAGCTGTTTTTT. Protein sequence: CASSLVTGLAGAHRELFF.

J is TRBJ2-1 and V is TRBV10-2; D is perhaps TRBD2 (5 bases). The V end lost 7 bases, the J end lost 5 bases, and 15 bases lay between the germline ends. The germline CDR1 and CDR2 sequences are WSHSY and SAAADI. The CDR3 covers 14 residues. CDR3 sequence: CASIPGLSHNEQFF. The CDR3 coding sequence is TGCGCCAGCATCCCTGGACTGTCCCACAATGAGCAGTTCTTC.

The chain joins TRBV18 to TRBJ2-3, with D hard to call. Trimming left V 4 bases short and J 4 bases short, with 12 bases between. The CDR3 totals 14 residues. The germline V gene encodes CDR1 KGHSH and CDR2 LQKENI. This CDR3 is CASSRGIGADTQYF. CDR3 DNA sequence: TGTGCCAGCTCACGGGGTATTGGTGCAGATACGCAGTATTTT.

The chain joins TRBV2 to TRBJ2-3; TRBD1 matches at 7 bases. The CDR3 contains 14 residues. The ends lost 6 bases at V and 6 bases at J; junction bases unmatched: 9. In germline, CDR1 is SNHLY, CDR2 FYNNEI. The CDR3 loop is CASRAGTVQDTQYF. The CDR3 region has the DNA TGTGCCAGCAGGGCCGGGACAGTTCAGGATACGCAGTATTTT.

This sequence joins TRBV19 and TRBJ1-1; TRBD1 aligns across 7 bases. V was clipped by 7 bases and J by 0 bases; unmatched bases: 5. This CDR3 has 14 amino acids. CDR1 and CDR2 from the germline V gene are LNHDA and SQIVND (reference sequence). The CDR3 nucleotides read TGTGCCAGTACGCAGGGGGTAATGAACACTGAAGCTTTCTTT. Protein sequence: CASTQGVMNTEAFF.

The chain uses TRBV28 and TRBJ2-7, with 7 bases that match TRBD1. The CDR3 contains 15 residues. The V gene end was trimmed by 7 bases and the J gene end by 1 base; junction bases not matched to a gene: 10. Germline V CDR1 and CDR2: MDHEN, SYDVKM. CDR3 nucleotides: TGTGCCAGCATTACACAGGGGCCGATATCCTACGAGCAGTACTTC. Its translation is CASITQGPISYEQYF.

The V call is TRBV6-6, the J call TRBJ1-5, with D possibly being TRBD1 (5 bases). The V end was cut by 2 bases, the J end by 5 bases, with 16 bases between. This CDR3 region has 16 residues. Germline V gene lookup returns CDR1 MNHNY and CDR2 SVGAGI (reference sequence). The CDR3 DNA is TGTGCCAGCAGTTACGATAGGGGCTTGGCTGATCAGCCCCAGCATTTT. Protein: CASSYDRGLADQPQHF.

The chain links TRBV29-1 to TRBJ2-7, with D possibly being TRBD2 (6 bases). The CDR3 spans 14 residues. Germline values: CDR1 SQVTM, CDR2 ANQGSEA. V shed 6 bases and J shed 2 bases, with 17 bases lying between them. CDR3 amino acids: CSVGGGRTPYEQYF. In DNA form, the CDR3 reads TGCAGCGTCGGGGGAGGTAGGACACCCTACGAGCAGTACTTC.

The V call is TRBV13, the J call TRBJ2-7, with a tentative D call TRBD1 (6 bases). Germline V gene sequence: CDR1 PRHDT, CDR2 FYEKMQ (reference sequence). V gave up 5 bases and J gave up 5 bases, with 13 bases separating them. The CDR3 loop spans 13 amino acids. The CDR3 here is CASSLTHRDEQYF. For the CDR3, the DNA is TGTGCCAGCAGCCTAACGCACAGGGACGAGCAGTACTTC.

The chain carries TRBV2 and TRBJ2-5, with D perhaps given as TRBD1 or TRBD2 (6 bases each). Trimming stripped 6 bases from V and 5 bases from J, with 19 bases between. The CDR3 sequence is 15 residues long. Germline V lookup: CDR1 SNHLY, CDR2 FYNNEI. CDR3 sequence: CASSVRGVVVETQYF. The CDR3 DNA reads as TGTGCCAGCAGCGTAAGGGGGGTCGTCGTTGAGACCCAGTACTTC.

The chain combines TRBV2 with TRBJ2-5; 8 nucleotides line up with TRBD1. Germline V gene data show CDR1 as SNHLY and CDR2 as FYNNEI. V gave up 6 bases and J gave up 1 base; unmatched junction bases: 4. This CDR3 has 14 amino acids. The CDR3: CASRRDRLQETQYF. In DNA, the CDR3 is TGTGCCAGCAGGCGGGACAGGCTCCAAGAGACCCAGTACTTC.

The chain links TRBV6-6 to TRBJ2-7; 7 nucleotides line up with TRBD2. The CDR3 is made up of 14 amino acids. Germline CDR1 reads MNHNY; CDR2 reads SVGAGI (reference sequence). The trim removed 6 bases at V and 1 base at J, leaving 6 bases unmatched. CDR3 amino acids: CASSSGTISYEQYF. CDR3 coding DNA: TGTGCCAGCAGCTCCGGGACTATATCCTACGAGCAGTACTTC.

With respect to this clone: The sample contains more than one DNA sequence encoding this CDR3. The chain employs TRBV14 and TRBJ1-1; D gene unclear. Trimming removed 2 bases from V and 2 bases from J, with 0 bases in between. The CDR3 runs to 11 residues. Looked up from germline, CDR1 is SGHDN and CDR2 is FVKESK. CDR3 coding DNA: TGTGCCAGCAGCCAAAACACTGAAGCTTTCTTT. Its protein is CASSQNTEAFF. The full variable domain, completed using reference TRBV14 and TRBJ1-1, is EAGVTQFPSHSVIEKGQTVTLRCDPISGHDNLYWYRRVMGKEIKFLLHFVKESKQDESGMPNNRFLAERTGGTYSTLKVQPAELEDSGVYFCASSQNTEAFFGQGTRLTVV.

The chain uses TRBV28 and TRBJ2-1; TRBD2 matches 13 bases. Germline V CDR1 and CDR2: MDHEN, SYDVKM. The CDR3 sequence is 16 residues long. The V and J ends lost 6 bases and 5 bases, in that order; junction bases with no gene match: 7. CDR3 loop: CASRRTSGSLDNEQFF. The CDR3 DNA sequence: TGTGCCAGCAGACGGACTAGCGGGAGTCTCGACAATGAGCAGTTCTTC.

This clone showed up just once. This chain links TRBV15 with TRBJ1-3, with 8 bases identical to TRBD1. V shed 1 base and J 0 bases; nucleotides not matched to a gene: 8. Germline CDR1 reads LNHNV; CDR2 reads YYDKDF (reference sequence). The CDR3 has 18 amino acids. CDR3 bases: TGTGCCACCAGCAGAGTGCGGACAGGGCTAAACTCTGGAAACACCATATATTTT. Translating it yields CATSRVRTGLNSGNTIYF.

In regard to this clone: The sample has other DNA sequences that encode this CDR3 too. J is TRBJ1-1 and V is TRBV9; D perhaps matches TRBD1 (5 bases). V was shortened by 0 bases and J by 0 bases, with 6 bases between the two germline ends. The CDR3 is made up of 14 amino acids. Germline assignment: CDR1 SGDLS and CDR2 YYNGEE. The CDR3 loop reads CASSVGGVNTEAFF. The CDR3 region has the DNA TGTGCCAGCAGCGTAGGAGGGGTGAACACTGAAGCTTTCTTT. The variable domain in full, completed from reference TRBV9 and TRBJ1-1, reads DSGVTQTPKHLITATGQRVTLRCSPRSGDLSVYWYQQSLDQGLQFLIQYYNGEERAKGNILERFSAQQFPDLHSELNLSSLELGDSALYFCASSVGGVNTEAFFGQGTRLTVV.

V is TRBV7-8 and J is TRBJ1-2, with 10 bases lining up with TRBD1. Germline CDR1 is SGHVS and CDR2 is FQNEAQ. The CDR3 runs to 17 residues. V was pared by 3 bases and J by 3 bases, with 10 bases of the junction left unmatched. The CDR3 DNA reads TGTGCCAGCAGCTTCGGAGACAGGGGGCGCGGAGACTATGGCTACACCTTC. Its protein is CASSFGDRGRGDYGYTF.

This CDR3 reads CASSTRYRGRHIQYF. As DNA, the CDR3 is TGTGCCAGTAGTACACGCTACAGGGGTCGGCACATTCAGTACTTC. The chain is built from TRBV19 and TRBJ2-4, with 7 bases matching TRBD1. V shed 4 bases, J shed 8 bases, and the junction held 11 bases outside the gene matches. The CDR3 length is 15 residues. Germline assignment: CDR1 LNHDA and CDR2 SQIVND (reference sequence). Using reference TRBV19 and TRBJ2-4 for the parts outside the CDR3, the full variable domain is DGGITQSPKYLFRKEGQNVTLSCEQNLNHDAMYWYRQDPGQGLRLIYYSQIVNDFQKGDIAEGYSVSREKKESFPLTVTSAQKNPTAFYLCASSTRYRGRHIQYFGAGTRLSVL.

The chain is built from TRBV11-2 and TRBJ2-5; D is uncertain. The V end was cut by 0 bases, the J end by 5 bases, with 7 bases between. This CDR3 is built from 13 residues. Per the germline V gene, CDR1 is SGHAT and CDR2 is FQNNGV. This CDR3 reads CASSLDVRETQYF. CDR3 in DNA: TGTGCCAGCAGCTTAGATGTCCGGGAGACCCAGTACTTC.

The V gene is TRBV21-1, the J gene TRBJ2-7; TRBD2, the table's D call, was not compared with the DNA. TRBV21-1 is given as a pseudogene. The CDR3 is 15 residues long. CDR3 sequence: CASRLTSGHSYEQYF. CDR3 coding DNA: TGTGCCAGCAGATTGACTAGCGGGCACTCCTACGAGCAGTACTTC.

Turning to this clone: The same CDR3 is also encoded by other DNA sequences in this sample. The chain carries TRBV28 and TRBJ2-3; 8 positions agree with TRBD2. V shed 5 bases, J shed 1 base, and the junction held 5 bases outside the gene matches. The CDR3 contains 15 residues. The germline V gene encodes CDR1 MDHEN and CDR2 SYDVKM. CDR3 amino acids: CASSPLAGRTDTQYF. In DNA form, the CDR3 reads TGTGCCAGCAGTCCATTAGCGGGGCGCACAGATACGCAGTATTTT.